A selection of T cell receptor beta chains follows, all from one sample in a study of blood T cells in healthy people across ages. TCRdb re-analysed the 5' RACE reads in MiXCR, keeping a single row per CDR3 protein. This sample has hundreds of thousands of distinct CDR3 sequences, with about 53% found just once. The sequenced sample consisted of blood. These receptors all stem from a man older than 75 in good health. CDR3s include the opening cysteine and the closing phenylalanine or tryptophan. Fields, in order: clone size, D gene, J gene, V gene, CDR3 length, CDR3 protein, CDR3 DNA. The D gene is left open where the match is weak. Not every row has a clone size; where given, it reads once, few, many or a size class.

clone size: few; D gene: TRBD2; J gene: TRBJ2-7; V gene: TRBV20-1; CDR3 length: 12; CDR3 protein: CSALGGGEEQYF; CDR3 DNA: TGCAGTGCCCTGGGGGGGGGAGAAGAGCAGTACTTC
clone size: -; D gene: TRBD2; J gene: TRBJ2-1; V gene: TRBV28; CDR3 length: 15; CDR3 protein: CASSLLTGTINEQFF; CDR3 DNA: TGTGCCAGCAGTCTTCTGACGGGGACTATCAATGAGCAGTTCTTC
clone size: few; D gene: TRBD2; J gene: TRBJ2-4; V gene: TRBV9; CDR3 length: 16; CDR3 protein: CASSTAGREGKNIQYF; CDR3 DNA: TGTGCCAGCAGCACCGCGGGCAGGGAGGGCAAAAACATTCAGTACTTC
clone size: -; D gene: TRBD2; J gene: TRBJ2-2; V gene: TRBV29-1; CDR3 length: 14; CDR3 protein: CSVGEGLNTGELFF; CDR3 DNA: TGCAGCGTTGGGGAGGGATTGAACACCGGGGAGCTGTTTTTT
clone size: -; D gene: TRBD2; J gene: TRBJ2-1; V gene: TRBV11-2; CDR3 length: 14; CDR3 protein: CASSSTSGSDEQFF; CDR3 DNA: TGTGCCAGCTCTTCTACTAGCGGGTCAGATGAGCAGTTCTTC
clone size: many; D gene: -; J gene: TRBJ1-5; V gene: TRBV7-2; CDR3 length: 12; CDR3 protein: CASSLSNQPQHF; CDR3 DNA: TGTGCCAGCAGCTTAAGTAACCAGCCCCAGCATTTT
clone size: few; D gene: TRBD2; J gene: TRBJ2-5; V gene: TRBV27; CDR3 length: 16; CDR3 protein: CASSLSPSGSQETQYF; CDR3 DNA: TGTGCCAGCAGTTTATCGCCTAGCGGGAGTCAAGAGACCCAGTACTTC
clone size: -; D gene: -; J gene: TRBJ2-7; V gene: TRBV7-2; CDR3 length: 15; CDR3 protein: CASSRAGPMSDEQYF; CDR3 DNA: TGTGCCAGCAGCCGAGCGGGCCCAATGTCAGATGAGCAGTACTTC
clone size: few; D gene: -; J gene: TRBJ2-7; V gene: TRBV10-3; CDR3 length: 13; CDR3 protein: CAISESTRYEQYF; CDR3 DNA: TGTGCCATCAGTGAGTCGACCAGATACGAGCAGTACTTC
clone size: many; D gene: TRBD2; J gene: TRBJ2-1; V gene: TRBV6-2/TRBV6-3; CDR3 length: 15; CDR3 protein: CASSSGLAVVGEQFF; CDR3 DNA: TGTGCCAGCAGTTCGGGACTAGCGGTTGTCGGTGAGCAGTTCTTC
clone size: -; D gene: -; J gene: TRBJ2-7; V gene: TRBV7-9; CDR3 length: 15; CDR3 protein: CASSLVVGQSYEQYF; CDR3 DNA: TGTGCCAGCAGCTTAGTCGTAGGACAGTCCTACGAGCAGTACTTC
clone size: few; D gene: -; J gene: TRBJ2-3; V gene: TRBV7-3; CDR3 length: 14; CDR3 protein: CASSLSGSADTQYF; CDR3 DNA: TGTGCCAGCAGCTTATCCGGGAGTGCAGATACGCAGTATTTT
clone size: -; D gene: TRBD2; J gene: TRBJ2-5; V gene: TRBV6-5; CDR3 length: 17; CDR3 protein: CASSYFPLSSGAETQYF; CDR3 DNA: TGTGCCAGCAGTTACTTTCCATTGTCCAGCGGGGCAGAGACCCAGTACTTC
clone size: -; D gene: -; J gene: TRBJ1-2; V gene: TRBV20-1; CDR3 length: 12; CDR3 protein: CSATGTPYGYTF; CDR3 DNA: TGCAGTGCAACCGGGACTCCCTATGGCTACACCTTC
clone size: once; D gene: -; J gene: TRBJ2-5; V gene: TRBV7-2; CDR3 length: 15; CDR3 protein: CASSISSAAGETQYF; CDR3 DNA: TGTGCCAGCAGCATCTCTAGCGCGGCGGGAGAGACCCAGTACTTC
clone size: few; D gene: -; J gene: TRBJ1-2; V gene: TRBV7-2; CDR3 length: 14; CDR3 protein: CASSSVVGVYGYTF; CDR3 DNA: TGTGCCAGCAGCTCAGTAGTGGGGGTTTATGGCTACACCTTC
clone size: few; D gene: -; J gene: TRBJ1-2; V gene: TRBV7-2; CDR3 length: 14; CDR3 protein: CASSPDRTGYGYTF; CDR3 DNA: TGTGCCAGCAGCCCGGACCGGACGGGCTATGGCTACACCTTC
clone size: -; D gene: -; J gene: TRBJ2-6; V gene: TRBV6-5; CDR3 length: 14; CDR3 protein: CASQLNSGANVLTF; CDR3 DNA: TGTGCCAGCCAGCTAAACTCTGGGGCCAACGTCCTGACTTTC
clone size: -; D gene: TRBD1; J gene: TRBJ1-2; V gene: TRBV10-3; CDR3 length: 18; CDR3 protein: CAILRTSLGRDSNYGYTF; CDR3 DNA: TGTGCCATCCTTCGTACGTCGCTGGGCCGGGACAGTAACTATGGCTACACCTTC
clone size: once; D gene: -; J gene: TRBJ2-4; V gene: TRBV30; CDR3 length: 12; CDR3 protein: CAWIVKLDIQYF; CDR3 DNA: TGTGCCTGGATTGTAAAGTTAGACATTCAGTACTTC